The T cell receptor beta chain described here comes from a study of early T cells in non-severe SARS-CoV-2 infection. Study at large: RNA in bulk from unsorted whole blood was sequenced, and chains were unpaired.

V lost 5 bases to trimming and J lost 2 bases, with 13 bases between them. The germline V gene has CDR1 SQVTM and CDR2 ANQGSEA. This CDR3 region has 13 residues. The sample holds a few counts of this clonotype. Its target is not known. Individual cDNA molecules received unique molecular identifiers. Via MiXCR, TCRdb re-called the 5' RACE reads, giving one row per CDR3 protein. Among roughly 32,000 distinct CDR3 sequences listed, roughly 7.2% were seen once. Study results and limitations: CD4 and private specificities were missed by VDJdb matching, which favored anti-spike CD8 responses.

The chain carries TRBV29-1 and TRBJ2-7; possibly TRBD1 for D (6 bases). The sequencing sample was made of whole blood. The sequence came from an adult who was a healthcare worker with PCR-confirmed SARS-CoV-2 infection or an uninfected control (not recorded which). The CDR3 DNA reads TGCAGCGTTAAGGGACACCCGGCCTACGAGCAGTACTTC. Translation gives CSVKGHPAYEQYF.